This T cell receptor (beta chain) was obtained from a study of beta chain features in type 1 diabetes. Details on this clone: The antigen is not known.

Study findings and constraints: A moderate, significant TCRB CDR3 shortening appeared in type 1 diabetes across four CD4+ subsets.

Germline V gene lookup returns CDR1 LNHNV and CDR2 YYDKDF (reference sequence). CDR3 length: 16 amino acids. The V end lost 7 bases, the J end lost 2 bases, and 19 bases lay between the germline ends. The isolated RNA, all of it, was reverse transcribed, so expressed TCRB transcripts were what got sequenced. Assay used: immunoSEQ multiplex PCR; TCRdb lists only in-frame clones, some missing. The sample shows 640,000 or so clones, around an eighth of them seen only once. This TCR was sampled from a man between 18 and 29 years old with type 1 diabetes. The chain has TRBV15 and TRBJ2-3; D tentatively fits TRBD1 or TRBD2 (6 bases each). The material sequenced was naive CD4+ T cells from blood. The CDR3 region is CATTSRVWGATDTQYF. The CDR3 DNA reads as TGTGCCACCACCTCAAGGGTTTGGGGGGCCACAGATACGCAGTATTTT.